The rows below give T cell receptor beta chains drawn from one sample of a study of T-cell memory formation after mild COVID-19. Each CDR3 protein gets one entry after TCRdb re-called the 5' RACE reads with MiXCR. The sample holds hundreds of thousands of distinct CDR3 sequences, around a sixth seen once. The sequenced material came from PBMCs or a T cell subset sorted from them (not recorded which). These receptors originate from a man aged 18 to 35 who had mild COVID-19 (a few samples of this study predate the infection). Cell type and time point are not known. The CDR3 runs from the conserved cysteine through the conserved F or W. Each record gives: CDR3 DNA, CDR3 protein, V gene, clone size, J gene, D gene. A D gene is named only where the DNA matches it firmly. Clone size, where shown, is once, few, many, or a class for clones that have expanded.

CDR3nt: TGCAGTGCTATTGAACTAGCGGGGGGTCATACGCAGTATTTT
CDR3aa: CSAIELAGGHTQYF
v_gene: TRBV20-1
abundance: few
j_gene: TRBJ2-3
d_gene: TRBD2

CDR3nt: TGCAGCGTTGAGGCGTCGACGGATGAAGAGACCCAGTACTTC
CDR3aa: CSVEASTDEETQYF
v_gene: TRBV29-1
abundance: NA
j_gene: TRBJ2-5
d_gene: NA

CDR3nt: TGCAGTGCTAGAGATTACGGGGCGATGCGGCAGTATTTT
CDR3aa: CSARDYGAMRQYF
v_gene: TRBV20-1
abundance: NA
j_gene: TRBJ2-3
d_gene: NA

CDR3nt: TGTGCCAGCTCACCAAGGACTGGGGGCGTGGGCAATCAGCCCCAGCATTTT
CDR3aa: CASSPRTGGVGNQPQHF
v_gene: TRBV18
abundance: few
j_gene: TRBJ1-5
d_gene: NA

CDR3nt: TGTGCCAGCAGCTTAGGGATAACAGGGATGCGTGAAGCTTTCTTT
CDR3aa: CASSLGITGMREAFF
v_gene: TRBV7-2
abundance: NA
j_gene: TRBJ1-1
d_gene: NA

CDR3nt: TGCGCCAGCAGACTTAAAGGGACCGTCCAATTCCCTGATTACTTT
CDR3aa: CASRLKGTVQFPDYF
v_gene: TRBV23-1
abundance: few
j_gene: TRBJ1-6
d_gene: NA

CDR3nt: TGCGCCAGCAGCTTGGAACCCCGGGGCGGGATATACGAGCAGTACTTC
CDR3aa: CASSLEPRGGIYEQYF
v_gene: TRBV5-1
abundance: NA
j_gene: TRBJ2-7
d_gene: NA

CDR3nt: TGTGCCAGCGGGAACACAGATACGCAGTATTTT
CDR3aa: CASGNTDTQYF
v_gene: TRBV6-2/TRBV6-3
abundance: few
j_gene: TRBJ2-3
d_gene: NA

CDR3nt: TGTGCCAGCAGCGTTGACAGGGCCGCTGAAGCTTTCTTT
CDR3aa: CASSVDRAAEAFF
v_gene: TRBV7-8
abundance: few
j_gene: TRBJ1-1
d_gene: TRBD1

CDR3nt: TGTGCCAGCAGCCCTACTAGCGGGGGGGCCTTGACTCAGTACTTC
CDR3aa: CASSPTSGGALTQYF
v_gene: TRBV6-2/TRBV6-3
abundance: many
j_gene: TRBJ2-4
d_gene: TRBD2